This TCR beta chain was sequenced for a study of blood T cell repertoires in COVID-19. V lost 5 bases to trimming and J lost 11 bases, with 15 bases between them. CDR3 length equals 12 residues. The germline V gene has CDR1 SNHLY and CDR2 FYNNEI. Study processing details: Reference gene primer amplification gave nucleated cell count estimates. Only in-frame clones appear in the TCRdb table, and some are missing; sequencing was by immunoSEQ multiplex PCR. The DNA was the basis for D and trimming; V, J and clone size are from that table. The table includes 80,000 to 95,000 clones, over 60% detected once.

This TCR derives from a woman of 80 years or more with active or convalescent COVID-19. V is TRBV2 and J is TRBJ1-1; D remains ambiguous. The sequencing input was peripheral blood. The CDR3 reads CASSLEGWAAFF. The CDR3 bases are TGTGCCAGCAGTCTCGAGGGCTGGGCCGCTTTCTTT.